One and the same sample provided the 26 T cell receptor beta chains below, sequenced in a study of T cell responses to AZD1222 COVID-19 vaccine. Using immunoSEQ multiplex PCR, the repertoire was profiled, and TCRdb retains in-frame clones only, with some absent. The data hold some 150,000 clones, with 90% observed a single time. The sample in question was peripheral blood, obtained on day 0 of AZD1222 vaccination. These receptors originate from an adult in good health.

The chain joins TRBV7-2 to TRBJ2-7, with 7 positions matching TRBD2. With V trimmed by 1 base and J by 2 bases, 5 bases remained unmatched. CDR1 and CDR2 from the germline V gene are SGHTA and FQGNSA. The CDR3 spans 15 residues. The chain's CDR3 is CASSLVGGSPYEQYF. DNA of the CDR3: TGTGCCAGCAGCTTAGTCGGCGGGAGCCCCTACGAGCAGTACTTC.

This chain links TRBV7-2 with TRBJ2-2; D remains unclear. Trimming shortened V by 5 bases and J by 0 bases, and 10 bases separated the two germline ends. This CDR3 contains 15 residues. CDR1 SGHTA and CDR2 FQGNSA come from the germline V gene. CDR3 sequence (DNA): TGTGCCAGCAGCCTCATCAGCGCGAACACCGGGGAGCTGTTTTTT. It is translated as CASSLISANTGELFF.

The chain's CDR3 is CASSLRRERQYF. The CDR3 nucleotides read TGTGCCAGCAGCCTACGCAGGGAGAGGCAGTACTTC. The chain has TRBV7-8 and TRBJ2-7, with D perhaps being TRBD1 or TRBD2 (5 bases each). There are 12 residues in the CDR3. Germline V lookup: CDR1 SGHVS, CDR2 FQNEAQ. V lost 5 bases and J lost 9, with 14 bases in between.

This clone was counted a single time. The chain employs TRBV7-6 and TRBJ2-6; weak D call: TRBD1 (6 bases). The V end was cut by 5 bases, the J end by 0 bases, with 14 bases between. Germline loops: CDR1 SGHVS, CDR2 FNYEAQ. The CDR3 has 17 amino acids. The CDR3, as DNA: TGTGCCAGCAGCCCCTGGACAGCGAACTCTGGGGCCAACGTCCTGACTTTC. It encodes CASSPWTANSGANVLTF.

The CDR3 nucleotides are TGTGCCAGCAGCTGGTTGGGGCGGATCTATGAAAAACTGTTTTTT. Its protein product is CASSWLGRIYEKLFF. The rearrangement joins TRBV7-2 to TRBJ1-4, with a weak D call TRBD1 (5 bases). Germline loops: CDR1 SGHTA, CDR2 FQGNSA. V was trimmed by 4 bases and J by 6 bases, leaving 15 bases between them. The CDR3 runs 15 residues.

This clone appeared a single time. The chain joins TRBV30 to TRBJ2-7; D is unclear. CDR3 length: 13 residues. V gave up 2 bases and J gave up 2 bases, with 10 bases separating them. Germline values: CDR1 GTSNPN, CDR2 SVGIG (reference sequence). The CDR3 loop reads CAWSNDLTYEQYF. In DNA form, the CDR3 reads TGTGCCTGGAGTAATGACCTTACCTACGAGCAGTACTTC.

The chain has TRBV9 and TRBJ2-7, with 11 bases lining up with TRBD2. The CDR3 is 16 amino acids. The junction had 14 bases not matched to a gene; V was cut back by 3 bases and J by 9 bases. Germline CDR1 SGDLS, CDR2 YYNGEE. The CDR3 loop reads CASSAGPGLAGGGQYF. The CDR3 nucleotides read TGTGCCAGCAGCGCAGGCCCCGGACTAGCGGGTGGAGGGCAGTACTTC.

The chain combines TRBV24-1 with TRBJ2-1, with D tentatively TRBD1 (6 bases). CDR3 size: 16 residues. Per the germline V gene, CDR1 is KGHDR and CDR2 is SFDVKD. Trimming removed 5 bases from V and 0 bases from J, with 13 bases in between. For the CDR3, the DNA is TGTGCCACCAGTGGCAGAACAGGGTCCTCCTACAATGAGCAGTTCTTC. Encoded protein: CATSGRTGSSYNEQFF.

This clone was detected once. V usage is TRBV3-1 (or the pseudogene TRBV3-2) and J usage is TRBJ1-1; perhaps TRBD1 as D (5 bases). V lost 0 bases to trimming and J lost 5 bases, with 7 bases between them. Germline V gene sequence: CDR1 LGHDT, CDR2 YNNKEL (reference sequence). This CDR3 is 13 amino acids long. The CDR3 sequence is CASSQDGGTEAFF. CDR3 nucleotides: TGTGCCAGCAGCCAAGATGGGGGAACTGAAGCTTTCTTT.

This chain connects TRBV7-2 to TRBJ1-1, with 10 nucleotides matching TRBD1. Germline V lookup: CDR1 SGHTA, CDR2 FQGNSA. V lost 3 bases and J lost 6; bases outside the gene matches: 7. The CDR3 runs 15 residues. The CDR3 loop reads CASSLRTGGDPEAFF. Written as DNA, the CDR3 is TGTGCCAGCAGCTTGAGGACAGGGGGGGACCCTGAAGCTTTCTTT.

J is TRBJ1-6 and V is TRBV6-1; D might be TRBD1 (6 bases). Germline lookup yields CDR1 MNHNS and CDR2 SASEGT. The germline V and J ends were trimmed by 4 bases and 3 bases, with 13 bases remaining between them. This CDR3 contains 16 residues. Here the CDR3 reads CASSALPGDYNSPLHF. CDR3 sequence (DNA): TGTGCCAGCAGTGCCCTCCCAGGGGACTATAATTCACCCCTCCACTTT.

The chain joins TRBV6-5 to TRBJ2-7; 14 nucleotides align to TRBD2. Unmatched junction bases numbered 10, after V lost 6 bases and J lost 9 bases. The length of the CDR3 is 15 residues. CDR1 is MNHEY, CDR2 SVGAGI, per germline. Here the CDR3 reads CASRPGLAGGDGQYF. The CDR3 bases are TGTGCCAGCAGACCTGGACTAGCGGGAGGTGACGGGCAGTACTTC.

This clone was found once. This sequence joins TRBV5-4 and TRBJ2-7; no clear D. The CDR3 totals 13 residues. V was pared by 4 bases and J by 3 bases, with 11 bases between. Per germline, CDR1 SGHNT and CDR2 YYREEE (reference sequence). CDR3 DNA sequence: TGTGCCAGCAGCCATCTCCCAAGCTACGAGCAGTACTTC. Protein product: CASSHLPSYEQYF. Variable domain in full (rest from reference TRBV5-4 and TRBJ2-7): ETGVTQSPTHLIKTRGQQVTLRCSSQSGHNTVSWYQQALGQGPQFIFQYYREEENGRGNFPPRFSGLQFPNYSSELNVNALELDDSALYLCASSHLPSYEQYFGPGTRLTVT.

V is TRBV7-8 and J is TRBJ1-2; TRBD1 aligns across 7 bases. The germline gives CDR1 SGHVS, CDR2 FQNEAQ. Trimming removed 5 bases from V and 8 bases from J; junction bases left unmatched: 8. The CDR3 spans 13 residues. The CDR3 spells CASSVGGGGGYTF. CDR3 in DNA: TGTGCCAGCAGCGTAGGGGGCGGGGGCGGCTACACCTTC.

Notes on this clone: Mismatch with germline at one junction end may stem from a read error. V usage is TRBV6-5 and J usage is TRBJ2-1; 11 bases are shared with TRBD1. Germline loops: CDR1 MNHEY, CDR2 SVGAGI. This CDR3 spans 15 amino acids. In nucleotides, the CDR3 is TGCGGAGGATCTCGGACAGGGGGCGATCACAATGAGCAGTTCTTC. It encodes CGGSRTGGDHNEQFF.

The chain recombines TRBV18 with TRBJ2-1; TRBD2 is a possible D gene (6 bases). Trimming left V 4 bases short and J 2 bases short, with 12 bases between. The CDR3 contains 15 residues. Per the germline V gene, CDR1 is KGHSH and CDR2 is LQKENI. The CDR3 reads CASSQSLAAYNEQFF. The CDR3 region has the DNA TGTGCCAGCTCACAATCTTTAGCGGCCTACAATGAGCAGTTCTTC. The full variable domain, rest sourced from reference TRBV18 and TRBJ2-1, is NAGVMQNPRHLVRRRGQEARLRCSPMKGHSHVYWYRQLPEEGLKFMVYLQKENIIDESGMPKERFSAEFPKEGPSILRIQQVVRGDSAAYFCASSQSLAAYNEQFFGPGTRLTVL.

The chain couples TRBV28 to TRBJ1-1; D unresolved. From germline, CDR1 is MDHEN and CDR2 SYDVKM. The CDR3 consists of 14 residues. V shed 5 bases and J shed 3 bases, with 13 bases lying between them. CDR3: CASSPPPWDTEAFF. The DNA of the CDR3 is TGTGCCAGCAGTCCCCCCCCTTGGGACACTGAAGCTTTCTTT.

This chain links TRBV6-2 or TRBV6-3 with TRBJ1-3, with D possibly TRBD1 on 5 matching bases. CDR1 is MNHEY, CDR2 SVGEGT, per germline. V was trimmed by 2 bases and J by 0 bases, leaving 8 bases between them. This CDR3 is 15 amino acids long. CDR3 residues: CASSYQGLSGNTIYF. In nucleotides, the CDR3 is TGTGCCAGCAGTTACCAGGGACTCTCTGGAAACACCATATATTTT.

V usage is TRBV13 and J usage is TRBJ1-1; no firm D call. CDR3 size: 15 residues. The germline gives CDR1 PRHDT, CDR2 FYEKMQ (reference sequence). Trimming removed 2 bases from V and 4 bases from J, with 14 bases in between. The CDR3 is CASSLLEGVGTEAFF. The CDR3, as DNA: TGTGCCAGCAGCTTATTAGAGGGCGTGGGCACTGAAGCTTTCTTT.

The chain recombines TRBV28 with TRBJ1-2; no clear D gene. V lost 2 bases and J 8 bases, leaving 18 bases between the germline ends. The CDR3 is 15 amino acids. In germline, CDR1 is MDHEN, CDR2 SYDVKM. The CDR3 protein is CASSLTVRVGWGYTF. The CDR3, as DNA: TGTGCCAGCAGTTTAACAGTCAGAGTGGGGTGGGGCTACACCTTC.

The CDR3: CASSPWGDEQYF. The CDR3 nucleotides are TGTGCCAGCAGTCCGTGGGGAGACGAGCAGTACTTC. This chain joins TRBV12-3 or TRBV12-4 and TRBJ2-7; possible D gene TRBD2, 5 bases. The CDR3 runs to 12 residues. Trimming shortened V by 5 bases and J by 5 bases, and 10 bases separated the two germline ends.

The chain links TRBV30 to TRBJ1-1, with TRBD1 identical over 7 bases. Per germline, CDR1 GTSNPN and CDR2 SVGIG (reference sequence). Losses at the gene ends were 4 bases for V and 3 bases for J; bases not matched to a gene: 14. The CDR3 covers 16 residues. The CDR3 region has the DNA TGTGCCTGGAACCGACCTCGGGGGGACAGAGACACTGAAGCTTTCTTT. Amino acids: CAWNRPRGDRDTEAFF.

The CDR3 reads CASSAPGQRLGYTF. In DNA, the CDR3 is TGTGCCAGCAGCGCACCGGGACAACGGCTTGGCTACACCTTC. The chain employs TRBV11-3 and TRBJ1-2; D perhaps matches TRBD1 (6 bases). Germline lookup yields CDR1 SGHNT and CDR2 YENEEA. V was trimmed by 5 bases and J by 7 bases, leaving 17 bases between them. The CDR3 consists of 14 residues.

The chain employs TRBV15 and TRBJ2-7; no reliable D call. Trimming removed 0 bases at V and 3 bases at J, with 27 bases between. Germline CDR1 reads LNHNV; CDR2 reads YYDKDF (reference sequence). CDR3 length: 20 amino acids. The CDR3 here is CATSRDRLGRGLKSGYEQYF. CDR3 nucleotide sequence: TGTGCCACCAGCAGAGATCGTCTAGGTCGCGGCCTTAAATCTGGCTACGAGCAGTACTTC.

The J gene is TRBJ1-2, the V gene TRBV19, with 11 nucleotides matching TRBD1. Looked up from germline, CDR1 is LNHDA and CDR2 is SQIVND (reference sequence). This CDR3 contains 17 residues. The J segment lost 2 bases and the V segment lost 5 bases, leaving 10 bases of the junction unmatched. As DNA, the CDR3 is TGTGCCAGTAGTCTAACCGGGACAGGGGGGCGGAACTATGGCTACACCTTC. Translating gives CASSLTGTGGRNYGYTF.

The chain carries TRBV6-6 and TRBJ1-5; maybe TRBD1 (5 bases). This CDR3 is built from 13 residues. V was shortened by 6 bases and J by 7 bases, with 13 bases between the two germline ends. From germline, CDR1 is MNHNY and CDR2 SVGAGI (reference sequence). The CDR3 region is CASRWGSEQPQHF. DNA for the CDR3: TGTGCCAGCAGATGGGGGTCAGAACAGCCCCAGCATTTT.